This T cell receptor beta chain was captured in a study of metastatic and nonmetastatic thyroid tumors (dated by TCRdb to 2018 to 2021). In terms of the full investigation: Repertoires from peripheral blood and from tumor or nodule tissue samples of malignant and benign thyroid patients were compared.

The paper as a whole reports these results and caveats: In both blood and tumor samples, malignant tumors were reported to have significantly higher TCR beta diversity than benign nodules.

For CDR1 and CDR2, the germline V gene lists SGHRS and YFSETQ. Including cysteine and phenylalanine, the CDR3 has 15 amino acids. Kept here is only the CDR3 DNA, which spans 45 bases and is read in frame from base 1. Germline trimming amounts to 0 bases on V and 5 bases on J, with 7 as the count of junction bases outside the gene matches. The library was obtained by PCR. The instrument was an Illumina HiSeq 4000. The TCR beta-chain CDR3 region of each patient was profiled by high-throughput sequencing. The study's own analysis went as follows. A classifier to discriminate distant-metastatic papillary thyroid cancer patients was built from CDR3 differences across clinicopathological groups. To measure repertoire diversity the researchers used the Shannon index, while the Morisita-Horn index served to gauge how similar the tumor and blood repertoires were. TCRdb itself trimmed the public reads at Q25 with fastp, ran MiXCR and retained productive beta chains. These V and J calls originate from TCRdb's pipeline instead of the authors' own analysis. For this sample the table gives more than 9,500 clones, of which around 33% were detected only once. Of the sample, 15% to 19% is held by the ten largest clones.

With regard to this clone: The target of this receptor is not known. No qualities accompany the bases; no much larger clone lies one base away.

No patient had received any treatment before thyroid surgery. Using T-cell receptor beta sequencing, the researchers looked back retrospectively at clinical samples from patients, gathered between about 2012 and 2019. Sequenced sample: tumor tissue. The receptor was derived from a male donor with papillary thyroid cancer or a benign thyroid nodule (not recorded which). Some clones in this sample may be carry-over from other donors' samples. This chain is built from TRBV5-1 and TRBJ2-7, with 8 central nucleotides matching TRBD2. The CDR3 in this case is CASSLVAGGRDEQYF. The sequence in DNA is TGCGCCAGCAGCTTGGTTGCGGGAGGAAGAGACGAGCAGTACTTC.